The TCR beta chain described here comes from a study of T-cell reconstitution after alpha-beta-depleted transplantation in children. This clonotype came up a few times. This sample's TCRbeta library carried unique molecular identifier barcodes. One entry per CDR3 protein results from TCRdb running MiXCR on the PCR reads. This table holds around 360,000 distinct CDR3 sequences, approximately 10% found once. The source material was PBMCs from the stem cell graft donor, sampled from the stem cell graft. The sequence derives from a human donor who donated a stem cell graft to a child with acute lymphoblastic leukemia.

The CDR3 bases are TGTGCCAGCAGTCCCTCGGGATGGGTAGCGGGGGATGAGGAGCAGTACTTC. Its translation: CASSPSGWVAGDEEQYF. V and J are TRBV28 and TRBJ2-7, with TRBD2 matching 9 bases. The germline gives CDR1 MDHEN, CDR2 SYDVKM. This CDR3 contains 17 residues. Germline trimming cut 5 bases from V and 7 bases from J; bases unmatched to any gene: 18.